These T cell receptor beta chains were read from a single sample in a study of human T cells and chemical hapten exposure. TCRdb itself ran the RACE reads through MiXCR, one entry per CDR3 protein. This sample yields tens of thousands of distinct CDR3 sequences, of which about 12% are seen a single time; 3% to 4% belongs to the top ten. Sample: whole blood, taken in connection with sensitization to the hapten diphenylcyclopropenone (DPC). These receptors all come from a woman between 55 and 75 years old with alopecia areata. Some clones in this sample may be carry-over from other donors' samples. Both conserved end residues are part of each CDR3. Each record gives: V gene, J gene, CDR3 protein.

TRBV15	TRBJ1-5	CATSRENQPQHF
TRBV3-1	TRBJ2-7	CASSQFLAYEQYF
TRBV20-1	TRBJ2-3	CSAPLTSTDTQYF
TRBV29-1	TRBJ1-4	CSAGQGFANENLFF
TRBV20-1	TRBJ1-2	CSARGGVNYGYTF
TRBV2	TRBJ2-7	CASSESYRQYF
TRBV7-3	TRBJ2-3	CASSLGRISTDTQYF
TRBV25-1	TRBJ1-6	CASSFGNSPLHF
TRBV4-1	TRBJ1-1	CASSDAMNTEAFF
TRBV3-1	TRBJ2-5	CASSQDWSHETQYF
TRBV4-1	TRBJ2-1	CASSQDGTGLDEQFF
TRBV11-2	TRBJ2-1	CASSLVALAGGSEQFF
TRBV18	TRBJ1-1	CASSPPVGSRDTEAFF
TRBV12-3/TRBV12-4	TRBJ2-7	CASSSQRGANYEQYF
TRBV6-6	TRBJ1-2	CASSYTGGIGYTF
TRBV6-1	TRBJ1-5	CASMSGGRQPQHF
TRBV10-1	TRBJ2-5	CASSDGTSSPTQYF
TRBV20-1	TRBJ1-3	CSARSLSGNTIYF
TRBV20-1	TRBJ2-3	CSATASGDTQYF
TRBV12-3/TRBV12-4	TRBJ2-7	CASSMTGNEQYF
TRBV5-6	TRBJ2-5	CASKGWTEEEETQYF
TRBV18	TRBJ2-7	CASSFGQRSYEQYF
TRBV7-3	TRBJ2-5	CASSPGTNLQETQYF